This T cell receptor beta chain was obtained from a study of T cell repertoires in cytomegalovirus infection. A few counts support this clonotype. Its antigen is unknown. Whole-study findings and limits: Cumulative public TCR beta family frequency identified CMV carriers with the relevant HLA.

The CDR3 loop spans 15 amino acids. Germline CDR1 is MNHEY and CDR2 is SMNVEV (reference sequence). The junction had 7 bases not matched to a gene; V was cut back by 5 bases and J by 4 bases. TCRdb independently ran MiXCR on the reads; one entry per CDR3 protein. This sample yields around 300,000 distinct CDR3 sequences, of which approximately 25% are seen a single time; about an eighth belongs to the top ten. The sequence came from a human donor in good health (CMV status not recorded). Some clones in this sample may be carry-over from other donors' samples. The chain uses TRBV27 and TRBJ1-2; 10 bases are a match to TRBD1. The input for sequencing was cultured PBMCs, taken from culture after CMV antigen stimulation. The CDR3 DNA is TGTGCCAGCAGTCCGACCGGGACAGGGGCCTATGGCTACACCTTC. As protein: CASSPTGTGAYGYTF.